This T cell receptor beta chain was sequenced for a study of blood T cell repertoires in COVID-19 (dated by TCRdb to the early 2020s). About the investigation overall: Collaborator samples came from the United States, Italy and Spain and covered acute and convalescent phases of COVID-19. The material from the prospective study consisted of cDNA or gDNA derived from T cells, B-cell-depleted T cells, or PBMCs. Deeply sampled blood TCRbeta repertoires from subjects exposed to, actively infected with, or recovered from COVID-19 were included in the dataset. The repertoires were made available in a free public database intended to serve as a resource for research on the immune response to SARS-CoV-2. The samples were drawn from two sources: the first 160 participants of the ongoing ImmuneRACE study, and 1,254 subjects contributed by 6 global collaborators. Nearly every sample came with metadata listing a de-identified subject ID, COVID-19 status, age in years and sex. Where available, HLA class I and class II types were taken from metadata supplied by the sample provider and were not determined by assay-based typing.

Here is what the overall study found, with its caveats: Clinical and demographic metadata were provided uncurated, with the amount varying by source and participant.

At one collaborating source in Seattle, patients were enrolled during active infection and were followed longitudinally through the course of disease. Collaborating institutions collected whole blood in K2EDTA tubes following their own protocols. For TCRbeta analysis, collaborators shipped samples in one of three forms: frozen whole blood, isolated PBMCs, or DNA extracted from either of those sample types. A remark on this clone: The specificity of this receptor is unknown. Base quality data are lacking; no much larger clone is found one base away.

The germline V gene supplies CDR1 SGHRS and CDR2 YFSETQ. There are 18 amino acids in the CDR3, from cysteine to phenylalanine inclusive. Only CDR3 DNA remains: 54 bases, in frame from the first base. After removal of 6 bases from V and 0 bases from J, the junction retains 9 bases not matched to a gene. TCRbeta CDR3 regions were amplified from genomic DNA by means of the immunoSEQ Assay, a bias-controlled multiplex PCR. The published analysis was carried out like this. The number of nucleated cells in each sample was estimated from the amplification of reference gene primers within the assay. To quantify the absolute abundance of each unique TCRbeta CDR3 rearrangement, sequence reads were collapsed and filtered. Productive Simpson clonality was computed per sample as the square root of Simpson's diversity index over productive rearrangements. The clones in this table, taken by TCRdb from immuneACCESS, are in-frame only. Not every clone is retained; where verified, under half of the shortfall comes from an unresolved V gene, and the cause of the rest is unknown. That table furnishes V, J and clone size, whereas the DNA furnished D and trimming. The sample table lists tens of thousands of clones, roughly 89% of them with a count of one. The ten biggest clones cover around 5.2% of the sample.

Source material: peripheral blood. This clonotype was obtained from a man aged 55 to 70 with COVID-19, enrolled during active disease. The V and J segments used are TRBV5-1 and TRBJ2-1, and TRBD2 aligns with 13 junction nucleotides. The DNA sequence reads TGCGCCAGCAACCTCATGGGGACTAGCGGGACCTCCTACAATGAGCAGTTCTTC. Translated, this gives CASNLMGTSGTSYNEQFF.